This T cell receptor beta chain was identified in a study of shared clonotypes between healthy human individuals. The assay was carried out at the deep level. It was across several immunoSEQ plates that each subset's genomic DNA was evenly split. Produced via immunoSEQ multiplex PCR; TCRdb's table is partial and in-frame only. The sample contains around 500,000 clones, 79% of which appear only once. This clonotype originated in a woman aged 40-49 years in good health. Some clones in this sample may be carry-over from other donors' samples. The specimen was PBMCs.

The CDR3 DNA sequence: TGTGCCAGCAGGGACAGGGGCAATGAGCAGTTCTTC. Protein sequence: CASRDRGNEQFF. This chain joins TRBV7-6 and TRBJ2-1, with 9 bases matching TRBD1. The CDR3 runs 12 residues. The V and J ends lost 6 bases and 6 bases, in that order; junction bases with no gene match: 0. Germline V gene sequence: CDR1 SGHVS, CDR2 FNYEAQ.